The 14 T cell receptor beta chains presented below share a single source sample, sequenced in a study of cytomegalovirus exposure and HLA in healthy donors. A multiplex PCR was run with 60 Vbeta primers and 13 Jbeta primers. Assay used: immunoSEQ multiplex PCR; TCRdb lists only in-frame clones, some missing. The repertoire includes 100,000 to 150,000 clones, around 74% of them detected once, and roughly 7.2% sits in the top ten. Specimen: PBMCs. These receptors all come from a male donor in good health and CMV-seronegative.

V is TRBV6-6 and J is TRBJ1-2; no firm D call. Per germline, CDR1 MNHNY and CDR2 SVGAGI (reference sequence). The CDR3 loop spans 11 amino acids. V gave up 5 bases and J gave up 6 bases, with 7 bases separating them. DNA for the CDR3: TGTGCCAGCAGTCCAGTTAATGGCTACACCTTC. Its protein is CASSPVNGYTF.

The chain carries TRBV19 and TRBJ2-5; the D gene is possibly TRBD2 (6 bases). The V gene's germline CDR1 is LNHDA and CDR2 SQIVND (reference sequence). V was clipped by 3 bases and J by 5 bases, with 10 bases between them. The CDR3 spans 13 residues. The CDR3 protein is CASSIAGWETQYF. The CDR3 nucleotides read TGTGCCAGTAGTATTGCGGGGTGGGAGACCCAGTACTTC.

Concerning this clone: Additional DNA sequences in this sample encode the identical CDR3. J is TRBJ2-7 and V is TRBV6-6; 7 bases are shared with TRBD2. The V segment lost 2 bases and the J segment 4 bases; nucleotides outside the gene matches: 5. Germline V gene data show CDR1 as MNHNY and CDR2 as SVGAGI (reference sequence). The CDR3 loop spans 14 amino acids. The DNA of the CDR3 is TGTGCCAGCAGTTACGTGCCCGGGGGGTACGAGCAGTACTTC. It yields the protein CASSYVPGGYEQYF.

This clone has only one observation. CDR3 DNA: TGTGCCAGCAGACCCCAGGGGGCTGGGGCCAACGTCCTGACTTTC. It specifies CASRPQGAGANVLTF. The chain combines TRBV13 with TRBJ2-6; 7 bases line up with TRBD1. Germline-derived CDR1 and CDR2 are PRHDT and FYEKMQ (reference sequence). The ends lost 6 bases at V and 2 bases at J; junction bases unmatched: 4. CDR3 size: 15 residues.

In its sample, this clone was seen a few times. This rearrangement joins TRBV7-9 to TRBJ2-7; 10 bases map to TRBD2. Losses at the gene ends were 0 bases for V and 5 bases for J; bases not matched to a gene: 7. The CDR3 length is 16 residues. Germline V lookup: CDR1 SEHNR, CDR2 FQNEAQ (reference sequence). The CDR3 reads CASSLARGLALHEQYF. The CDR3 DNA reads as TGTGCCAGCAGCTTAGCGCGGGGACTAGCGTTGCACGAGCAGTACTTC.

This clone was picked up one time. The genes are TRBV18 and TRBJ1-1; D might be TRBD1 (6 bases). CDR3 size: 14 residues. Trimming removed 2 bases at V and 7 bases at J, with 14 bases between. CDR1 and CDR2 (germline): KGHSH, LQKENI. The CDR3 loop is CASSPFGGAHEAFF. The CDR3 DNA reads as TGTGCCAGCTCACCATTCGGGGGGGCACATGAAGCTTTCTTT.

This clone showed up just a few times. This chain links TRBV30 with TRBJ2-1, with 7 bases aligning to TRBD2. Germline-derived CDR1 and CDR2 are GTSNPN and SVGIG (reference sequence). V lost 3 bases and J lost 4; bases outside the gene matches: 9. CDR3 length: 15 amino acids. CDR3 region: CAWRSTSALYNEQFF. In DNA form, the CDR3 reads TGTGCCTGGAGATCCACTAGCGCCTTGTACAATGAGCAGTTCTTC. Filled out from reference TRBV30 and TRBJ2-1, the complete variable domain reads SQTIHQWPATLVQPVGSPLSLECTVEGTSNPNLYWYRQAAGRGLQLLFYSVGIGQISSEVPQNLSASRPQDRQFILSSKKLLLSDSGFYLCAWRSTSALYNEQFFGPGTRLTVL.

The V and J genes are TRBV2 and TRBJ1-3; D uncertain. Trimming cost V 6 bases and J 0 bases, with 12 bases left between them. The germline CDR1 and CDR2 sequences are SNHLY and FYNNEI. The CDR3 runs 15 residues. The DNA for the CDR3 is TGTGCCAGCAGACTAAACGGGAACTCTGGAAACACCATATATTTT. Translation gives CASRLNGNSGNTIYF.

The rearrangement uses TRBV19 and TRBJ2-2; a weak D match, TRBD1 (5 bases). Per the germline V gene, CDR1 is LNHDA and CDR2 is SQIVND (reference sequence). CDR3 length equals 13 residues. Deletions cut 4 bases from V and 4 bases from J, with 7 bases between. CDR3 sequence reads: CASSTQGTGELFF. CDR3 coding DNA: TGTGCCAGTAGTACTCAGGGCACCGGGGAGCTGTTTTTT.

The chain is built from TRBV6-5 and TRBJ2-5, with D hard to call. This CDR3 is built from 11 residues. Germline V gene lookup returns CDR1 MNHEY and CDR2 SVGAGI. Between the trimmed V and J ends, which lost 7 bases and 3 bases, there was a span of 6 bases. CDR3 region: CASINKETQYF. The CDR3 nucleotides are TGTGCCAGCATTAACAAAGAGACCCAGTACTTC.

This clone showed up just once. V usage is TRBV7-9 and J usage is TRBJ2-5; D possibly corresponds to TRBD1 (5 bases). Germline CDR1 is SEHNR and CDR2 is FQNEAQ (reference sequence). The CDR3 is 14 residues long. The germline V and J ends were trimmed by 5 bases and 2 bases, with 12 bases remaining between them. For the CDR3, the DNA is TGTGCCAGCAGCGTACAGGACCCACAAGAGACCCAGTACTTC. Its translation: CASSVQDPQETQYF. Filled out from reference TRBV7-9 and TRBJ2-5, the complete variable domain reads DTGVSQNPRHKITKRGQNVTFRCDPISEHNRLYWYRQTLGQGPEFLTYFQNEAQLEKSRLLSDRFSAERPKGSFSTLEIQRTEQGDSAMYLCASSVQDPQETQYFGPGTRLLVL.

Regarding this clone: Sequence at one end of the junction differs from germline and may be a read error. The J gene is TRBJ2-3, the V gene TRBV7-9; D perhaps matches TRBD2 (5 bases). This CDR3 is built from 19 residues. CDR1 and CDR2 from the germline V gene are SEHNR and FQNEAQ (reference sequence). This chain's CDR3 is CSSSLLTPGIPHSTDTQYF. CDR3 DNA: TGTTCCAGCAGCCTACTTACGCCCGGGATCCCACATAGCACAGATACGCAGTATTTT.

The J gene is TRBJ1-2, the V gene TRBV5-4; 10 nucleotides align to TRBD1. The germline V gene encodes CDR1 SGHNT and CDR2 YYREEE (reference sequence). Trimming took 3 bases from V and 8 from J; bases not matched to a gene: 10. The CDR3 has 15 amino acids. CDR3 bases: TGTGCCAGCAGCTCCCCGGGACAGGGGATGGGGGGCTACACCTTC. Translation: CASSSPGQGMGGYTF. The full variable domain, completed using reference TRBV5-4 and TRBJ1-2, is ETGVTQSPTHLIKTRGQQVTLRCSSQSGHNTVSWYQQALGQGPQFIFQYYREEENGRGNFPPRFSGLQFPNYSSELNVNALELDDSALYLCASSSPGQGMGGYTFGSGTRLTVV.

The chain has TRBV7-8 and TRBJ1-1; 8 bases fit TRBD1. This CDR3 comprises 15 residues. CDR1 is SGHVS and CDR2 is FQNEAQ in the germline V gene. J lost 5 bases, V lost 2 bases, and 7 bases had no gene match. The DNA for the CDR3 is TGTGCCAGCAGCTTAAAGCCAACAGGGGGTACTGAAGCTTTCTTT. This sequence encodes CASSLKPTGGTEAFF.